These 32 T cell receptor beta chains originate from one sample sequenced in a study of T cell responses to AZD1222 COVID-19 vaccine. Here immunoSEQ multiplex PCR was the method, and the copy in TCRdb shows in-frame clones only, minus some. The data contain around 73,000 clones, 75% to 90% of them seen just once; the ten biggest clones take up 9.3%. Sequenced material: peripheral blood, taken 28 days after the second AZD1222 dose. Every receptor here comes from an adult who received the AZD1222 COVID-19 vaccine.

The chain is built from TRBV19 and TRBJ2-7; 7 bases align to TRBD1. Germline lookup yields CDR1 LNHDA and CDR2 SQIVND (reference sequence). Trimming cost V 10 bases and J 4 bases; bases outside gene matches: 4. The CDR3 totals 11 residues. The CDR3 sequence is CATGQLYEQYF. CDR3 coding DNA: TGTGCCACGGGACAGCTTTACGAGCAGTACTTC.

In its sample, this clone was seen a few times. V gene TRBV11-2 combines with J gene TRBJ1-6; the D is unclear. Trimming pared 4 bases from V and 16 bases from J, leaving 23 bases between. From germline, CDR1 is SGHAT and CDR2 FQNNGV. The CDR3 totals 15 residues. CDR3 in DNA: TGTGCCAGCAGCTCTATCCGGGCCGGGAAAAGATCTCTCCACTTT. Translation gives CASSSIRAGKRSLHF.

The chain couples TRBV5-1 to TRBJ1-6; D is perhaps TRBD1 (5 bases). From germline, CDR1 is SGHRS and CDR2 YFSETQ. Between the trimmed V and J ends, which lost 4 bases and 4 bases, there was a span of 12 bases. This CDR3 contains 15 residues. The CDR3 protein is CASSPAGEYNSPLHF. CDR3 nucleotide sequence: TGCGCCAGCAGCCCGGCGGGGGAATATAATTCACCCCTCCACTTT.

The rearrangement joins TRBV9 to TRBJ2-3; TRBD2 agrees at 8 bases. With V trimmed by 3 bases and J by 5 bases, 11 bases remained unmatched. The CDR3 spans 16 residues. Germline CDR1 is SGDLS and CDR2 is YYNGEE. The CDR3 DNA sequence: TGTGCCAGCAGCGCGATGACCCCCGGGGGGGAAGATACGCAGTATTTT. This encodes CASSAMTPGGEDTQYF. Variable domain in full (rest from reference TRBV9 and TRBJ2-3): DSGVTQTPKHLITATGQRVTLRCSPRSGDLSVYWYQQSLDQGLQFLIQYYNGEERAKGNILERFSAQQFPDLHSELNLSSLELGDSALYFCASSAMTPGGEDTQYFGPGTRLTVL.

Comments on this clone: Other DNA sequences in the same sample also yield this CDR3. The chain carries TRBV29-1 and TRBJ1-2, with D possibly matching TRBD1 (6 bases). The V end lost 4 bases, the J end lost 0 bases, and 6 bases lay between the germline ends. This CDR3 has 12 amino acids. Germline CDR1 reads SQVTM; CDR2 reads ANQGSEA. The CDR3 loop is CSVGDTNYGYTF. As DNA, the CDR3 is TGCAGCGTTGGGGACACTAACTATGGCTACACCTTC. Full variable domain (missing parts from reference TRBV29-1 and TRBJ1-2): SAVISQKPSRDICQRGTSLTIQCQVDSQVTMMFWYRQQPGQSLTLIATANQGSEATYESGFVIDKFPISRPNLTFSTLTVSNMSPEDSSIYLCSVGDTNYGYTFGSGTRLTVV.

The chain uses TRBV5-1 and TRBJ1-2; D gene uncertain. The CDR3 runs to 16 residues. Germline-derived CDR1 and CDR2 are SGHRS and YFSETQ. With 6 bases removed from V and 5 bases from J, the gap between germline ends came to 23 bases. Here the CDR3 reads CASNPLSGGVGYGYTF. In DNA form, the CDR3 reads TGCGCCAGCAACCCCCTCAGCGGAGGAGTGGGATATGGCTACACCTTC.

This chain connects TRBV6-5 to TRBJ2-7; possible D gene TRBD2, 7 bases. Germline V gene sequence: CDR1 MNHEY, CDR2 SVGAGI. The CDR3 extends over 15 amino acids. Trimming took off 5 bases at V and 4 bases at J, with 18 bases between the two ends. The CDR3 region is CASSPREAGTYEQYF. In DNA, the CDR3 is TGTGCCAGCAGTCCTCGGGAAGCGGGGACATACGAGCAGTACTTC.

V is TRBV19 and J is TRBJ1-1; 9 nucleotides align to TRBD1. The CDR3 has 17 residues. Germline lookup yields CDR1 LNHDA and CDR2 SQIVND (reference sequence). V lost 3 bases, J lost 4 bases, and 12 bases stayed unmatched. In DNA, the CDR3 is TGTGCCAGTAGTATGGGAAGGACAGGGGCTAAGGGCACTGAAGCTTTCTTT. This sequence encodes CASSMGRTGAKGTEAFF.

The rearrangement joins TRBV4-2 to TRBJ2-3; 7 bases fit TRBD2. Looked up from germline, CDR1 is LGHNA and CDR2 is YNFKEQ. The V gene end was trimmed by 1 base and the J gene end by 4 bases; junction bases not matched to a gene: 14. This CDR3 contains 18 residues. CDR3 sequence reads: CASSQGGAGVRVADTQYF. The CDR3 DNA is TGTGCCAGCAGCCAAGGCGGGGCGGGGGTAAGGGTTGCAGATACGCAGTATTTT.

The genes are TRBV15 and TRBJ1-1, with 10 bases fitting TRBD1. The CDR3 sequence is 14 residues long. CDR1 and CDR2 (germline): LNHNV, YYDKDF (reference sequence). With 4 bases clipped from V and 3 bases from J, the junction kept 2 bases outside the gene matches. The CDR3 region is CATSMGTGDTEAFF. For the CDR3, the DNA is TGTGCCACCAGCATGGGGACAGGGGACACTGAAGCTTTCTTT.

This rearrangement joins TRBV2 to TRBJ2-7; the D is unclear. The CDR3 extends over 12 amino acids. Germline CDR1 is SNHLY and CDR2 is FYNNEI. The V gene lost 6 bases and the J gene lost 0 bases, with 6 bases spanning the gap. The CDR3 region is CASSYNSYEQYF. The DNA of the CDR3 is TGTGCCAGCAGCTACAACTCCTACGAGCAGTACTTC.

The rearrangement uses TRBV7-8 and TRBJ1-5; 8 positions agree with TRBD1. V dropped 4 bases and J dropped 2; count of bases not matched to a gene: 1. The CDR3 extends over 14 amino acids. Germline CDR1 SGHVS, CDR2 FQNEAQ. In nucleotides, the CDR3 is TGTGCCAGCAGCTGGACAGGGCGCAATCAGCCCCAGCATTTT. Its translation: CASSWTGRNQPQHF.

The J gene is TRBJ1-4, the V gene TRBV18, with D unresolved. CDR1 KGHSH and CDR2 LQKENI come from the germline V gene. The CDR3 is 15 amino acids. Deletions cut 4 bases from V and 0 bases from J, with 9 bases between. The CDR3 DNA is TGTGCCAGCTCACTACGGGCCCCAACTAATGAAAAACTGTTTTTT. Its protein is CASSLRAPTNEKLFF.

The chain links TRBV9 to TRBJ2-1; perhaps TRBD2 as D (6 bases). Per germline, CDR1 SGDLS and CDR2 YYNGEE. This CDR3 is 16 amino acids long. V was cut by 1 base and J by 4 bases, with 15 bases left in between. The CDR3 sequence: CASSVNGGRGYNEQFF. CDR3 DNA: TGTGCCAGCAGCGTAAATGGAGGGAGAGGATACAATGAGCAGTTCTTC.

The CDR3 sequence: CASSQWRGGADTQYF. The CDR3 coding sequence is TGTGCCAGCAGCCAGTGGCGGGGTGGGGCAGATACGCAGTATTTT. The V and J genes are TRBV3-1 (or the pseudogene TRBV3-2) and TRBJ2-3, with D possibly matching TRBD2 (6 bases). Trimming removed 3 bases at V and 4 bases at J, with 14 bases between. Germline V gene data show CDR1 as LGHDT and CDR2 as YNNKEL (reference sequence). The length of the CDR3 is 15 residues.

The J gene is TRBJ1-2, the V gene TRBV9; TRBD1 is a possible D gene (5 bases). Trimming shortened V by 3 bases and J by 5 bases, and 14 bases separated the two germline ends. Germline assignment: CDR1 SGDLS and CDR2 YYNGEE. CDR3 length equals 14 residues. CDR3: CASSASGVAYGYTF. CDR3 nucleotides: TGTGCCAGCAGCGCGTCGGGGGTCGCTTATGGCTACACCTTC.

This clone has just one count. The V and J genes are TRBV28 and TRBJ1-2; 12 bases agree with TRBD1. The junction had 10 bases not matched to a gene; V was cut back by 6 bases and J by 8 bases. This CDR3 comprises 15 residues. CDR1 MDHEN and CDR2 SYDVKM come from the germline V gene. The CDR3 spells CASSPWGTGGRGYTF. The DNA of the CDR3 is TGTGCCAGCAGCCCCTGGGGGACAGGGGGCAGGGGCTACACCTTC.

The chain is built from TRBV29-1 and TRBJ2-7; TRBD2 might be the D (5 bases). CDR1 and CDR2 from the germline V gene are SQVTM and ANQGSEA. Deletions cut 3 bases from V and 3 bases from J, with 12 bases between. CDR3 size: 13 residues. The CDR3 loop is CSVEGRGVYEQYF. CDR3 in DNA: TGCAGCGTTGAGGGGAGAGGAGTCTACGAGCAGTACTTC.

This clone was observed a handful of times. The rearrangement joins TRBV6-2 or TRBV6-3 to TRBJ2-3, with no clear D. Germline CDR1 and CDR2: MNHEY and SVGEGT. The CDR3 length is 16 residues. The V gene lost 2 bases and the J gene lost 3 bases, with 15 bases spanning the gap. The CDR3 DNA is TGTGCCAGCAGTTACACTCTTTCCCCCATTACAGATACGCAGTATTTT. Encoded protein: CASSYTLSPITDTQYF.

The chain couples TRBV19 to TRBJ1-2; a weak D match, TRBD1 (6 bases). There are 16 residues in the CDR3. Germline CDR1 and CDR2: LNHDA and SQIVND (reference sequence). V dropped 2 bases and J dropped 5 bases, with 18 bases sitting between them. The CDR3: CASSITVGGRGYGYTF. CDR3 bases: TGTGCCAGTAGTATAACGGTTGGAGGCAGGGGATATGGCTACACCTTC.

This chain connects TRBV2 to TRBJ1-4; D not certain. Trimming took off 6 bases at V and 3 bases at J, with 11 bases between the two ends. The V gene's germline CDR1 is SNHLY and CDR2 FYNNEI. There are 14 residues in the CDR3. The DNA of the CDR3 is TGTGCCAGCAGCGGTGGGCGGTCTAATGAAAAACTGTTTTTT. Protein sequence: CASSGGRSNEKLFF.

This chain connects TRBV7-6 to TRBJ2-7, with a possible D match to TRBD2 (6 bases). Germline CDR1 is SGHVS and CDR2 is FNYEAQ. The V gene lost 2 bases and the J gene lost 2 bases, with 19 bases spanning the gap. The CDR3 runs to 17 residues. The CDR3 loop reads CASSLISGGSQTYEQYF. The CDR3 DNA sequence: TGTGCCAGCAGCTTAATTAGCGGCGGATCACAGACCTACGAGCAGTACTTC.

The rearrangement uses TRBV5-1 and TRBJ1-3, with 7 bases that match TRBD1. The CDR3 is 16 amino acids. Germline V gene data show CDR1 as SGHRS and CDR2 as YFSETQ. V dropped 4 bases and J dropped 0; count of bases not matched to a gene: 7. CDR3 in DNA: TGCGCCAGCAGCCGGTTGGGGACAGACTCTGGAAACACCATATATTTT. This codes for CASSRLGTDSGNTIYF.

J is TRBJ1-1 and V is TRBV6-5; the D gene is possibly TRBD1 (5 bases). Trimming shortened V by 7 bases and J by 7 bases, and 19 bases separated the two germline ends. CDR1 and CDR2 from the germline V gene are MNHEY and SVGAGI. The CDR3 covers 14 residues. The CDR3 DNA reads TGTGCCAGCAAACTAACACAGGCTGGGGATGAAGCTTTCTTT. Amino acids: CASKLTQAGDEAFF.

The J gene is TRBJ1-1, the V gene TRBV19, with unresolved D. Germline-derived CDR1 and CDR2 are LNHDA and SQIVND (reference sequence). The CDR3 is 12 amino acids. V was pared by 6 bases and J by 4 bases, with 9 bases between. The CDR3 bases are TGTGCCAGTAGAGAGGGAAGCACTGAAGCTTTCTTT. This codes for CASREGSTEAFF.

The chain is built from TRBV6-4 and TRBJ2-2; D may be TRBD2 (6 bases). Trimming removed 3 bases from V and 3 bases from J, with 8 bases in between. CDR1 and CDR2 from the germline V gene are MRHNA and SNTAGT. The CDR3 is 14 amino acids. The chain's CDR3 is CASSEEGYTGELFF. The CDR3 nucleotides read TGTGCCAGCAGTGAGGAGGGTTACACCGGGGAGCTGTTTTTT.

V usage is TRBV7-3 and J usage is TRBJ2-3; D is unclear. Trimming removed 5 bases at V and 2 bases at J, with 14 bases between. The CDR3 length is 15 residues. The V gene's germline CDR1 is SGHTA and CDR2 FQGTGA. The CDR3 region has the DNA TGTGCCAGCAGCCTCGGACCGGGTCTCACAGATACGCAGTATTTT. Its translation: CASSLGPGLTDTQYF.

V gene TRBV10-3 combines with J gene TRBJ2-7; TRBD1 might be the D (5 bases). CDR1 and CDR2 (germline): ENHRY, SYGVKD. Trimming shortened V by 2 bases and J by 7 bases, and 12 bases separated the two germline ends. This CDR3 contains 13 residues. The CDR3 here is CAISEDRLLEQYV. The CDR3 nucleotides are TGTGCCATCAGTGAGGACAGACTCTTGGAGCAGTACGTC.

This chain joins TRBV7-8 and TRBJ1-2, with D uncertain. Germline loops: CDR1 SGHVS, CDR2 FQNEAQ. Between the trimmed V and J ends, which lost 2 bases and 4 bases, there was a span of 8 bases. The CDR3 contains 13 residues. The CDR3 DNA sequence: TGTGCCAGCAGCTTAAGGGTGGGCTATGGCTACACCTTC. It specifies CASSLRVGYGYTF.

The rearrangement uses TRBV12-3 or TRBV12-4 and TRBJ2-7; 7 bases align to TRBD1. This CDR3 is 13 amino acids long. Unmatched junction bases numbered 5, after V lost 6 bases and J lost 3 bases. DNA for the CDR3: TGTGCCAGCAGACGTACAGGGGTCTACGAGCAGTACTTC. It specifies CASRRTGVYEQYF.

V usage is TRBV9 and J usage is TRBJ2-3; D unresolved. V dropped 2 bases and J dropped 0 bases, with 13 bases sitting between them. Germline V gene sequence: CDR1 SGDLS, CDR2 YYNGEE. The CDR3 loop spans 16 amino acids. The CDR3 bases are TGTGCCAGCAGCGTCGGCTCCCTCATTAGCACAGATACGCAGTATTTT. Translated: CASSVGSLISTDTQYF.

The rearrangement joins TRBV14 to TRBJ1-2; D is uncertain. The CDR3 consists of 14 residues. Germline lookup yields CDR1 SGHDN and CDR2 FVKESK. V was clipped by 0 bases and J by 0 bases, with 5 bases between them. The CDR3 loop reads CASSQDRANYGYTF. In DNA, the CDR3 is TGTGCCAGCAGCCAAGACAGAGCTAACTATGGCTACACCTTC. The full variable domain, completed using reference TRBV14 and TRBJ1-2, is EAGVTQFPSHSVIEKGQTVTLRCDPISGHDNLYWYRRVMGKEIKFLLHFVKESKQDESGMPNNRFLAERTGGTYSTLKVQPAELEDSGVYFCASSQDRANYGYTFGSGTRLTVV.